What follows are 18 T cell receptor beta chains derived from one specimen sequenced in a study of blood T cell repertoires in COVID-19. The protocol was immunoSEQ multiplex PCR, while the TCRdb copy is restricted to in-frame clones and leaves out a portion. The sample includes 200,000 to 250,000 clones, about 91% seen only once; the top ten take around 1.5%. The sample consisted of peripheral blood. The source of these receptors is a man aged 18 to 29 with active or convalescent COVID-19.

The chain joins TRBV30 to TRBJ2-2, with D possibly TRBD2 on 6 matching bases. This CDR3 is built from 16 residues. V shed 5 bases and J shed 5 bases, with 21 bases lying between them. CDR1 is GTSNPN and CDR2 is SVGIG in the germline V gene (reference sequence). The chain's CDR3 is CAWEPGLPIETGELFF. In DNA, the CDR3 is TGTGCCTGGGAACCGGGACTCCCAATAGAGACCGGGGAGCTGTTTTTT. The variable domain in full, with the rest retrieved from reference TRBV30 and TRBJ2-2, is SQTIHQWPATLVQPVGSPLSLECTVEGTSNPNLYWYRQAAGRGLQLLFYSVGIGQISSEVPQNLSASRPQDRQFILSSKKLLLSDSGFYLCAWEPGLPIETGELFFGEGSRLTVL.

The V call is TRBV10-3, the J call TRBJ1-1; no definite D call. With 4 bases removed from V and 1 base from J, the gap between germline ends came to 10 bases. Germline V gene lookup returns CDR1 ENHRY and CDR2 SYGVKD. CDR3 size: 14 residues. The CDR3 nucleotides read TGTGCCATCAGTGGACGGGAGCCGAACACTGAAGCTTTCTTT. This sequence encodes CAISGREPNTEAFF.

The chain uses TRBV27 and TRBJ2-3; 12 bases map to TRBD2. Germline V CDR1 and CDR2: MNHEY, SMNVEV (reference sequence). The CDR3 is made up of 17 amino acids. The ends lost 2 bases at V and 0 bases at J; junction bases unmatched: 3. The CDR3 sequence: CASSLLGTSGSTDTQYF. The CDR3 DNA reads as TGTGCCAGCAGTTTACTCGGGACTAGCGGGAGCACAGATACGCAGTATTTT.

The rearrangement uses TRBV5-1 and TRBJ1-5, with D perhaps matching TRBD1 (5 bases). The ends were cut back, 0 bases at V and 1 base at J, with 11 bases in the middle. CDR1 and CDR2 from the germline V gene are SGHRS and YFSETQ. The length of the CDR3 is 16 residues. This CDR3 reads CASSLAGVASNQPQHF. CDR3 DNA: TGCGCCAGCAGCTTGGCGGGGGTGGCAAGCAATCAGCCCCAGCATTTT.

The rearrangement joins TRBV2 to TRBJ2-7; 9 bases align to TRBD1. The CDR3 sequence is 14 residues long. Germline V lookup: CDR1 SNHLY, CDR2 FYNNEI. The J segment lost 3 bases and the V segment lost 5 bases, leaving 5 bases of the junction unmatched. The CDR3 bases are TGTGCCAGCAGTAGACAGGGGGATTACTACGAGCAGTACTTC. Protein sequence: CASSRQGDYYEQYF.

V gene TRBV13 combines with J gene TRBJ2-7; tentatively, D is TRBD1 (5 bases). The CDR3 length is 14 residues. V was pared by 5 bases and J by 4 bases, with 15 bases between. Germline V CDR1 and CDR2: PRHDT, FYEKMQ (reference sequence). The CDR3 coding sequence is TGTGCCAGCAGCCCGGCCTACAGGAGTTACGAGCAGTACTTC. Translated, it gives CASSPAYRSYEQYF.

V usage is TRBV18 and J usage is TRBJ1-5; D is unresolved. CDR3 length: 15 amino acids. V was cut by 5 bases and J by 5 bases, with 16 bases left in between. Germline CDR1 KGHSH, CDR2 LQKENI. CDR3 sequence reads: CASSVDETRYQPQHF. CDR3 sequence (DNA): TGTGCCAGCTCAGTTGACGAGACACGATATCAGCCCCAGCATTTT. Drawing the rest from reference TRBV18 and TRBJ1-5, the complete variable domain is NAGVMQNPRHLVRRRGQEARLRCSPMKGHSHVYWYRQLPEEGLKFMVYLQKENIIDESGMPKERFSAEFPKEGPSILRIQQVVRGDSAAYFCASSVDETRYQPQHFGDGTRLSIL.

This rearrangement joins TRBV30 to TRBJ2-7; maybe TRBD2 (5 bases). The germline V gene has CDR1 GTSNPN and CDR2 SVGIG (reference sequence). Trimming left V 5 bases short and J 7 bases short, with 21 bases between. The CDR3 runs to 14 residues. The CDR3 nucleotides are TGTGCCTGGGGCCCCCCGGGGTTTTCGGGGGAGCAGTACTTC. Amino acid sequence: CAWGPPGFSGEQYF. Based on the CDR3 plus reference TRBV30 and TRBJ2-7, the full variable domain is SQTIHQWPATLVQPVGSPLSLECTVEGTSNPNLYWYRQAAGRGLQLLFYSVGIGQISSEVPQNLSASRPQDRQFILSSKKLLLSDSGFYLCAWGPPGFSGEQYFGPGTRLTVT.

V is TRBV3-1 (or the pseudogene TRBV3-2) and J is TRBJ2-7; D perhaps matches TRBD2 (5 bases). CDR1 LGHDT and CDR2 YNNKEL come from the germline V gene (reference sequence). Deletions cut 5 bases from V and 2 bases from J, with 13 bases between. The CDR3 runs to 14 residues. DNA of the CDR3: TGTGCCAGCAGCTTTGACGGGATCCCCTACGAGCAGTACTTC. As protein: CASSFDGIPYEQYF.

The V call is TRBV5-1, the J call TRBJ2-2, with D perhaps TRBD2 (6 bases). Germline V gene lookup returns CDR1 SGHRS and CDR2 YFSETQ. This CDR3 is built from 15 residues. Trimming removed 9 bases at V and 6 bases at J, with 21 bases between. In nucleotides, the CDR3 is TGCGCCACCGGGGACTCCCGCCGTTCCCCCGGGGAGCTGTTTTTT. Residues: CATGDSRRSPGELFF.

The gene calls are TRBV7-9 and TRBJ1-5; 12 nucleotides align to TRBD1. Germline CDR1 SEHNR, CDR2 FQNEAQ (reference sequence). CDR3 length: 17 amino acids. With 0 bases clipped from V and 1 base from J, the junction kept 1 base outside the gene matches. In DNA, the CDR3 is TGTGCCAGCAGCTTAGCCGGGACAGGGGGCAGCAATCAGCCCCAGCATTTT. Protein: CASSLAGTGGSNQPQHF.

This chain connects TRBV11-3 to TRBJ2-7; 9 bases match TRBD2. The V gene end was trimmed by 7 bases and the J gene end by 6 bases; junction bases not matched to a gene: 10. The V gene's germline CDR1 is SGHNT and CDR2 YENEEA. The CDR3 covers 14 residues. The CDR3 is CASIWLAGCCEQYF. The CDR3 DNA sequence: TGTGCCAGCATTTGGCTAGCGGGATGCTGCGAGCAGTACTTC.

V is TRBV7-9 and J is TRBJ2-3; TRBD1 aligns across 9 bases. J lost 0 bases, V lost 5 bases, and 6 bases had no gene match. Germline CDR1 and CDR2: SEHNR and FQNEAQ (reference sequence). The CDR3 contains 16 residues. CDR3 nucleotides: TGTGCCAGCAGCCCCGGGACAGGGATTAGCACAGATACGCAGTATTTT. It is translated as CASSPGTGISTDTQYF.

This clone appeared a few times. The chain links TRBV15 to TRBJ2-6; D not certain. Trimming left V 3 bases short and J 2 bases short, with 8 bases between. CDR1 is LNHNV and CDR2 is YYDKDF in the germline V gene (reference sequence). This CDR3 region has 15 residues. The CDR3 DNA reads TGTGCCACCAGCAGTGGGCAAACTGGGGCCAACGTCCTGACTTTC. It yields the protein CATSSGQTGANVLTF.

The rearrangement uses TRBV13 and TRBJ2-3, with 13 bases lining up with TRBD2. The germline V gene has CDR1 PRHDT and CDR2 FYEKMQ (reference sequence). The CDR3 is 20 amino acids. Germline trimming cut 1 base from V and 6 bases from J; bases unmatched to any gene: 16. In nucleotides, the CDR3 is TGTGCCAGCAGCTTAGAGGGGCGACGGACTAGCGGGAGACAATGGGATACGCAGTATTTT. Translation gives CASSLEGRRTSGRQWDTQYF.

CDR3 region: CASSVGQESSGNTIYF. The CDR3 DNA reads TGTGCCAGCAGCGTGGGACAGGAAAGCTCTGGAAACACCATATATTTT. The chain has TRBV5-4 and TRBJ1-3; 8 nucleotides line up with TRBD1. The ends lost 4 bases at V and 0 bases at J; junction bases unmatched: 6. From germline, CDR1 is SGHNT and CDR2 YYREEE (reference sequence). This CDR3 contains 16 residues.

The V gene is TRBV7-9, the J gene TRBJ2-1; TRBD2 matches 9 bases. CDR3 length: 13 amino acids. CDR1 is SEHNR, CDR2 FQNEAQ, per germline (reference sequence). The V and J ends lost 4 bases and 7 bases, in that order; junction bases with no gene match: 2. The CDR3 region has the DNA TGTGCCAGCAGCTCGGGACTAGCTAATGAGCAGTTCTTC. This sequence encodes CASSSGLANEQFF.

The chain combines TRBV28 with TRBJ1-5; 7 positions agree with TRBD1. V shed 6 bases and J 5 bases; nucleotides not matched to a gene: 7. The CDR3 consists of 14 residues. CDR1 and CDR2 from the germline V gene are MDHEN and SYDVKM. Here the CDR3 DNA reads TGTGCCAGCAGCTCGACAGGGTTGGATCAGCCCCAGCATTTT. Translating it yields CASSSTGLDQPQHF.